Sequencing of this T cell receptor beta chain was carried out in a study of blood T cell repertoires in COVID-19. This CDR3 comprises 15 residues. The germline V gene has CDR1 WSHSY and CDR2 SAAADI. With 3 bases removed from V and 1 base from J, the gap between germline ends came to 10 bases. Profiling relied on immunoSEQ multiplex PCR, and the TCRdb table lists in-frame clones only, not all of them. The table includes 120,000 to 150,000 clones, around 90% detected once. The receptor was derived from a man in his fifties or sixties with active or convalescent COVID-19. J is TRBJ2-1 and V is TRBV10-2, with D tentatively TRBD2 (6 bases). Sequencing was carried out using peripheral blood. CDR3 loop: CASSEPGLSYNEQFF. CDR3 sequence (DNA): TGCGCCAGCAGTGAACCTGGACTATCCTACAATGAGCAGTTCTTC.